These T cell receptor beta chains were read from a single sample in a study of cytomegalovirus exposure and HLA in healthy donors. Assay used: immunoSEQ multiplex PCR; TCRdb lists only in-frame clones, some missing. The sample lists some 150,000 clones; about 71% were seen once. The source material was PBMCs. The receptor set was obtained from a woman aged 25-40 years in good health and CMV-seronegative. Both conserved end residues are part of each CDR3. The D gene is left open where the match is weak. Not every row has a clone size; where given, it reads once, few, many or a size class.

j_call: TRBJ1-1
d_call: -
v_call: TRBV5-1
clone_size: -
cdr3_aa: CASSLAVQVNTEAFF
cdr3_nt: TGCGCCAGCAGCTTGGCCGTACAGGTGAACACTGAAGCTTTCTTT

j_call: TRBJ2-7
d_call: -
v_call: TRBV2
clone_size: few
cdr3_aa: CASSLAAYRIYEQYF
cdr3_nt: TGTGCCAGCAGTCTGGCGGCCTACCGAATCTACGAGCAGTACTTC

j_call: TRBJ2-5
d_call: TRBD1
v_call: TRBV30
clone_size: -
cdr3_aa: CAWSSGTGREQYF
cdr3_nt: TGTGCCTGGAGTTCCGGGACAGGGAGAGAGCAGTACTTC

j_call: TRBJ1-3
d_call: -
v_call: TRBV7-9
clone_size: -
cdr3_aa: CASSSLGAYSGNTIYF
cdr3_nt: TGTGCCAGCAGCTCCTTGGGCGCCTACTCTGGAAACACCATATATTTT

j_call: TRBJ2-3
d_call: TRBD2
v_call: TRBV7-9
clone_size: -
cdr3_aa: CASSFASGGPSTDTQYF
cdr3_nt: TGTGCCAGCAGCTTTGCTAGCGGGGGACCTAGCACAGATACGCAGTATTTT

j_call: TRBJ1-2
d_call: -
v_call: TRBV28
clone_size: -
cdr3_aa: CASSSPGQGQWGYGYTF
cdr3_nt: TGTGCCAGCAGTTCCCCAGGTCAGGGGCAATGGGGCTATGGCTACACCTTC

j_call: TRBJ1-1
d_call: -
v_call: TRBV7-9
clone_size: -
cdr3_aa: CASSLGLGQNTEAFF
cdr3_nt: TGTGCCAGCAGCTTAGGGCTTGGGCAGAACACTGAAGCTTTCTTT

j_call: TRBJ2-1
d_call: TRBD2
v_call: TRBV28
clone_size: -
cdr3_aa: CASSLTSGGTYNEQFF
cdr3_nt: TGTGCCAGCAGTCTTACTAGCGGGGGAACCTACAATGAGCAGTTCTTC

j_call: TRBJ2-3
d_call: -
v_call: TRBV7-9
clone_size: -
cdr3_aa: CASSSTLPSTDTQYF
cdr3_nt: TGTGCCAGCAGCTCGACACTTCCTAGCACAGATACGCAGTATTTT

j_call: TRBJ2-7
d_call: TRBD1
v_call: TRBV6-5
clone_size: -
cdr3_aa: CASSPQGAPRYEQYF
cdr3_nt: TGTGCCAGCAGTCCCCAGGGGGCACCCAGGTACGAGCAGTACTTC

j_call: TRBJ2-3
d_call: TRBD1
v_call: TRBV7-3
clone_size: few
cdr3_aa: CASSSGTGTDTQYF
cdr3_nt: TGTGCCAGCAGCTCCGGGACAGGGACAGATACGCAGTATTTT

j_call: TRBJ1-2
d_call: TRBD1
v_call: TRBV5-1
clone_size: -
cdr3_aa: CASSGQGWNYGYTF
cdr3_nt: TGCGCCAGCAGCGGACAGGGGTGGAACTATGGCTACACCTTC

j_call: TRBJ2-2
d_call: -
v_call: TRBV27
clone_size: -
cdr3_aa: CASSFVESTGELFF
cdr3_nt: TGTGCCAGCAGTTTTGTAGAGAGCACCGGGGAGCTGTTTTTT

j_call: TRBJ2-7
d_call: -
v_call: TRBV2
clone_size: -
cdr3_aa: CASGGTVPYEQYF
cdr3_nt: TGTGCCAGCGGAGGGACAGTCCCCTACGAGCAGTACTTC

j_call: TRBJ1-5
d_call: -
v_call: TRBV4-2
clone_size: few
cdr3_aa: CASSQVNAGSNQPQHF
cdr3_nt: TGTGCCAGCAGCCAAGTTAATGCAGGGAGCAATCAGCCCCAGCATTTT

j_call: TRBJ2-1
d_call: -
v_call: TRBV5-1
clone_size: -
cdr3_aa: CASSLGRSSYNEQFF
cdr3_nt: TGCGCCAGCAGCCTGGGGAGGAGCTCCTACAATGAGCAGTTCTTC

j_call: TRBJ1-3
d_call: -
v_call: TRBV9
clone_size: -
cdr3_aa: CASSVVAANSGNTIYF
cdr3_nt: TGTGCCAGCAGCGTAGTGGCAGCGAACTCTGGAAACACCATATATTTT

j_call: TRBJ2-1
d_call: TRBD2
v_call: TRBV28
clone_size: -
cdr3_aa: CASSPPTSGSKDEQFF
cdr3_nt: TGTGCCAGCAGTCCCCCAACTAGCGGGAGTAAAGATGAGCAGTTCTTC

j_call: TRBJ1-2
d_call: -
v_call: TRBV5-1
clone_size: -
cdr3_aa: CASSLGSGTNYGYTF
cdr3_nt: TGCGCCAGCAGCTTGGGATCAGGGACTAACTATGGCTACACCTTC

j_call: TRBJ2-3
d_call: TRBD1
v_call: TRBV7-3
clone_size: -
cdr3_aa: CASSKGTGSTDTQYF
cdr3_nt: TGTGCCAGCAGCAAAGGGACAGGGAGCACAGATACGCAGTATTTT

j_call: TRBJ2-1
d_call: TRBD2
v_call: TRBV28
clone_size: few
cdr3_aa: CASSFETSGTNEQFF
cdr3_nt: TGTGCCAGCAGTTTCGAGACTAGCGGAACCAATGAGCAGTTCTTC

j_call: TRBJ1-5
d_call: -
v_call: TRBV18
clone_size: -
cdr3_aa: CASSPLGGSNQPQHF
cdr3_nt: TGTGCCAGCTCACCACTTGGCGGGAGCAATCAGCCCCAGCATTTT

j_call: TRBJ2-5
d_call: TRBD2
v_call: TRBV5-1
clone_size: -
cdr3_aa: CASSSLAGGFQEQYF
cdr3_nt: TGCGCCAGCAGTTCCCTAGCGGGAGGGTTTCAGGAGCAGTACTTC

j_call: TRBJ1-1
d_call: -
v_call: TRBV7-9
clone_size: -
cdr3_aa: CASSFATLEAFF
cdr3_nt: TGTGCCAGCAGCTTTGCGACTCTGGAAGCTTTCTTT

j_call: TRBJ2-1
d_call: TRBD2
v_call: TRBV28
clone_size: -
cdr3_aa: CASRTRLAGGISSYNEQFF
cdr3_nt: TGTGCCAGCAGGACGCGACTAGCGGGAGGGATCAGCTCCTACAATGAGCAGTTCTTC

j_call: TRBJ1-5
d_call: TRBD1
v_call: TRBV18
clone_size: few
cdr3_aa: CASSPSRDSVQHF
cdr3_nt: TGTGCCAGCTCACCATCCCGGGACAGCGTCCAGCATTTT

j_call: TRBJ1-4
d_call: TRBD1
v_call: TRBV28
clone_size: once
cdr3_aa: CASRKPGQGVEKLFF
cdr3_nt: TGTGCCAGCAGGAAGCCGGGACAGGGGGTAGAAAAACTGTTTTTT

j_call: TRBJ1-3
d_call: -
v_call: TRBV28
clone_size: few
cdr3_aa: CASSFDRWGNTIYF
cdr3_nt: TGTGCCAGCAGTTTCGACAGGTGGGGAAACACCATATATTTT

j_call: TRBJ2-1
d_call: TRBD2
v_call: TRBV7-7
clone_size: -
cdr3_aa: CASSLTSGSYDEQFF
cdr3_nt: TGTGCTAGCAGCTTAACCAGCGGGAGTTATGATGAGCAGTTCTTC

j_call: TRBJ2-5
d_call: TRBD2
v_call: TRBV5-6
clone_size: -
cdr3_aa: CASSPLVLAGETQYF
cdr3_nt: TGTGCCAGCAGCCCATTGGTGCTAGCGGGAGAGACCCAGTACTTC

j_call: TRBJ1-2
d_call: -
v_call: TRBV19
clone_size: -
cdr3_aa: CASSAKRGYTF
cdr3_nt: TGTGCCAGTAGCGCAAAACGGGGCTACACCTTC

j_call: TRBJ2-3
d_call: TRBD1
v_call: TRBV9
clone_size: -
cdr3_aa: CASAKGAEDTQYF
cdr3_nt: TGTGCCAGTGCAAAGGGGGCCGAAGATACGCAGTATTTT

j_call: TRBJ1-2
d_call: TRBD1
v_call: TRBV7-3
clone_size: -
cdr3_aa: CASSLQTGDGYTF
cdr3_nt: TGTGCCAGCAGCTTACAGACAGGGGATGGCTACACCTTC

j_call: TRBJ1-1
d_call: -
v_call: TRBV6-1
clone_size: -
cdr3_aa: CASTPGLKNTEAFF
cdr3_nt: TGTGCCAGCACTCCCGGACTTAAGAACACTGAAGCTTTCTTT

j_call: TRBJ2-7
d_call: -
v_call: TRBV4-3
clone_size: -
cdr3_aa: CASSQDLGGPSSYEQYF
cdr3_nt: TGCGCCAGCAGCCAAGATCTGGGGGGGCCCAGCTCCTACGAGCAGTACTTC

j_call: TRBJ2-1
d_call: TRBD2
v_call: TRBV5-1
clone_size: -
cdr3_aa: CASSLVTSGAGNEQFF
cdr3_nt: TGCGCCAGCAGCTTGGTGACTAGCGGGGCTGGGAATGAGCAGTTCTTC

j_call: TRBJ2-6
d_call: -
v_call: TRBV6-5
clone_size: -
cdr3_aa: CASSYLRSGANVLTF
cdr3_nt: TGTGCCAGCAGTTACCTTCGGTCTGGGGCCAACGTCCTGACTTTC

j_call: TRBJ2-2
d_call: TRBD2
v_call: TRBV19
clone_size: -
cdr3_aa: CASSIALNRLAGGTTGELFF
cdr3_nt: TGTGCCAGTAGTATAGCCCTAAACCGACTAGCGGGAGGTACCACCGGGGAGCTGTTTTTT

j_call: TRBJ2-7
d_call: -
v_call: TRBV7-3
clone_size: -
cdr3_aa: CASSLTSGSYEQYF
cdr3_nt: TGTGCCAGCAGCTTAACGTCGGGCTCCTACGAGCAGTACTTC

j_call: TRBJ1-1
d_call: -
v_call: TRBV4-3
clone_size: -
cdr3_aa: CASSRSATMNTEAFF
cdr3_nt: TGCGCCAGCAGCCGGTCAGCCACTATGAACACTGAAGCTTTCTTT

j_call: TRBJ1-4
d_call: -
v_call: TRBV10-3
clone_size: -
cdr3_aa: CAISGSGGNEKLFF
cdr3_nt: TGTGCCATCAGTGGGTCCGGGGGTAATGAAAAACTGTTTTTT

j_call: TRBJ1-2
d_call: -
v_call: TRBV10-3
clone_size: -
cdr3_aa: CAISESGQDGYGYTF
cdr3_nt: TGTGCCATCAGTGAGTCAGGACAAGACGGCTATGGCTACACCTTC

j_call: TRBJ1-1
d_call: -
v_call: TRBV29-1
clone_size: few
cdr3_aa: CSVDREPTEAFF
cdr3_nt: TGCAGCGTTGACAGGGAACCCACTGAAGCTTTCTTT

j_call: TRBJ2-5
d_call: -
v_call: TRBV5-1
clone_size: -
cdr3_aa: CASSLRRGETQYF
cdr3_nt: TGCGCCAGCAGCTTGAGAAGGGGGGAGACCCAGTACTTC

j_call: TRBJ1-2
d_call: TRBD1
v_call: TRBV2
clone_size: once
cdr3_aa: CASSPGQGGWYGYTF
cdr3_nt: TGTGCCAGCAGTCCCGGACAGGGTGGTTGGTATGGCTACACCTTC

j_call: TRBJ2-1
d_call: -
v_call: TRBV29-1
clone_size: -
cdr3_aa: CSASLQGHNTFSEQFF
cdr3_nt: TGCAGCGCCTCGTTACAGGGACACAACACTTTCAGTGAGCAGTTCTTC

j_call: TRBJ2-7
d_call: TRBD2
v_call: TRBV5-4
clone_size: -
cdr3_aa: CASSLPSGGRTYEQYF
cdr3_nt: TGTGCCAGCAGCTTGCCTAGCGGGGGGAGGACCTACGAGCAGTACTTC

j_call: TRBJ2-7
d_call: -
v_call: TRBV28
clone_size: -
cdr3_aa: CASSLLSYEQYF
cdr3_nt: TGTGCCAGCAGTCTACTCTCCTACGAGCAGTACTTC